The entry below gives a single T cell receptor (beta chain) sequence along with its context. The entry originates in a study of blood T cell repertoires in COVID-19. About the research overall: COVID-19 samples collected from the United States, Italy and Spain covered acute and convalescent phases. T cells, B-cell-depleted T cells, or PBMCs provided the cDNA or gDNA that served as material.

Data came from immunoSEQ multiplex PCR; TCRdb stores just in-frame clones and leaves some out. The sample consists of roughly 20,000 clones, more than 85% of them appearing once. The CDR3 extends over 19 amino acids. Germline CDR1 and CDR2: MGHRA and YSYEKL. V was shortened by 1 base and J by 1 base, with 21 bases between the two germline ends. The chain is built from TRBV4-1 and TRBJ2-3; TRBD2 is a possible D gene (6 bases). The sample taken for sequencing was peripheral blood. The TCR was taken from a man aged 65 to 85 with active COVID-19. CDR3 sequence reads: CASSQGAGRRRIGTDTQYF. The DNA of the CDR3 is TGCGCCAGCAGCCAAGGGGCCGGGAGACGGAGAATAGGCACAGATACGCAGTATTTT.